A single sample gave rise to the 32 T cell receptor beta chains below, sequenced in a study of blood T cell repertoires in COVID-19. Sequencing used immunoSEQ multiplex PCR; TCRdb keeps in-frame clones, though not all of them. The sample includes 40,000 to 55,000 clones, about 85% of them seen just once. The specimen was peripheral blood. The receptors derive from a woman older than 75 with acute or convalescent COVID-19.

This clone has only a few counts. The chain combines TRBV2 with TRBJ1-4; no clear D gene. The CDR3 runs 18 residues. Per germline, CDR1 SNHLY and CDR2 FYNNEI. Trimming took 4 bases from V and 0 from J, leaving 18 bases between them. The CDR3 sequence: CASSVEWEGEATNEKLFF. The CDR3 DNA reads TGTGCCAGCAGTGTTGAGTGGGAGGGAGAAGCAACTAATGAAAAACTGTTTTTT.

The genes are TRBV10-3 and TRBJ1-2; no clear D gene. The CDR3 is 15 amino acids. In germline, CDR1 is ENHRY, CDR2 SYGVKD. V was pared by 2 bases and J by 6 bases, with 16 bases between. CDR3 nucleotide sequence: TGTGCCATCAGTGAGGGGCAGTCTCGTCCAGATGGCTACACCTTC. As protein: CAISEGQSRPDGYTF.

In this sample, this clone turned up a few times. The V call is TRBV18, the J call TRBJ1-2; no definite D call. The CDR3 is 13 residues long. The germline CDR1 and CDR2 sequences are KGHSH and LQKENI. V lost 0 bases to trimming and J lost 3 bases, with 5 bases between them. The DNA of the CDR3 is TGTGCCAGCTCACCACCGGGAGACTATGGCTACACCTTC. Translation: CASSPPGDYGYTF.

The CDR3 region has the DNA TGTGCCAGCAGCTTATCTGGGTCCGGGACCGGGGAGCTGTTTTTT. This encodes CASSLSGSGTGELFF. The J gene is TRBJ2-2, the V gene TRBV7-2; D gene unclear. The CDR3 is 15 amino acids. CDR1 SGHTA and CDR2 FQGNSA come from the germline V gene. Trimming removed 2 bases at V and 5 bases at J, with 12 bases between.

The chain combines TRBV6-5 with TRBJ2-1; D is uncertain. V gave up 6 bases and J gave up 0 bases, with 9 bases separating them. CDR3 length: 14 residues. CDR1 and CDR2 from the germline V gene are MNHEY and SVGAGI. CDR3 loop: CASRAASSYNEQFF. The CDR3 bases are TGTGCCAGCAGAGCCGCGAGCTCCTACAATGAGCAGTTCTTC.

V and J are TRBV2 and TRBJ1-5, with D hard to call. Germline V gene sequence: CDR1 SNHLY, CDR2 FYNNEI. Trimming removed 4 bases at V and 3 bases at J, with 10 bases between. The CDR3 is made up of 14 amino acids. The CDR3 DNA reads as TGTGCCAGCAGTGTGAGCCGGGACAATCAGCCCCAGCATTTT. It yields the protein CASSVSRDNQPQHF.

The chain uses TRBV19 and TRBJ1-2; a weak D match, TRBD1 (6 bases). V was pared by 6 bases and J by 3 bases, with 17 bases between. The CDR3 consists of 15 residues. Germline CDR1 LNHDA, CDR2 SQIVND (reference sequence). CDR3: CASRHRAQGYYGYTF. As DNA, the CDR3 is TGTGCCAGTAGGCACCGGGCTCAGGGGTACTATGGCTACACCTTC.

In DNA form, the CDR3 reads TGTGCCTGGAGTGTAAGGCTCACACTCAGCGGGGCAGATACGCAGTATTTT. It translates to CAWSVRLTLSGADTQYF. This chain connects TRBV30 to TRBJ2-3, with 7 bases identical to TRBD2. This CDR3 comprises 17 residues. CDR1 and CDR2 (germline): GTSNPN, SVGIG (reference sequence). V dropped 0 bases and J dropped 4; count of bases not matched to a gene: 13.

This sequence joins TRBV5-1 and TRBJ2-1; D perhaps matches TRBD2 (5 bases). In germline, CDR1 is SGHRS, CDR2 YFSETQ. The ends were cut back, 4 bases at V and 0 bases at J, with 11 bases in the middle. The CDR3 is 15 amino acids. The CDR3 loop reads CASSRAESSYNEQFF. The DNA for the CDR3 is TGCGCCAGCAGCCGAGCGGAGTCCTCCTACAATGAGCAGTTCTTC.

The V and J genes are TRBV7-9 and TRBJ1-1; D not certain. Germline V gene sequence: CDR1 SEHNR, CDR2 FQNEAQ (reference sequence). The CDR3 is 13 amino acids. Trimming left V 1 base short and J 6 bases short, with 9 bases between. This chain's CDR3 is CASSLEIYPEAFF. DNA of the CDR3: TGTGCCAGCAGCTTAGAAATTTATCCTGAAGCTTTCTTT.

The V and J genes are TRBV3-1 (or the pseudogene TRBV3-2) and TRBJ2-3; no firm D call. Per the germline V gene, CDR1 is LGHDT and CDR2 is YNNKEL (reference sequence). Trimming removed 2 bases at V and 8 bases at J, with 14 bases between. The CDR3 covers 14 residues. The CDR3 nucleotides are TGTGCCAGCAGCCAAAGAAGCCCATCCCTTACGCAGTATTTT. Translation: CASSQRSPSLTQYF.

This clone has more than one count but fewer than ten. The chain has TRBV5-8 and TRBJ2-3; no clear D gene. Germline loops: CDR1 SGHTS, CDR2 YDEGEE. The CDR3 runs 15 residues. V was pared by 4 bases and J by 0 bases, with 12 bases between. The CDR3 DNA sequence: TGTGCCAGCAGCCCTGAGTTTGCTAGCACAGATACGCAGTATTTT. This codes for CASSPEFASTDTQYF.

This chain joins TRBV18 and TRBJ2-2; a weak D match, TRBD2 (6 bases). The CDR3 totals 16 residues. V was trimmed by 3 bases and J by 6 bases, leaving 17 bases between them. The germline gives CDR1 KGHSH, CDR2 LQKENI. In DNA, the CDR3 is TGTGCCAGCTCACCGCGGAGGGCCGGAACGGCCGGGGAGCTGTTTTTT. Its protein product is CASSPRRAGTAGELFF.

The chain combines TRBV19 with TRBJ2-6; 9 bases fit TRBD1. V trimming: 5 bases; J trimming: 1 base; junction bases outside the gene matches: 6. Germline CDR1 and CDR2: LNHDA and SQIVND (reference sequence). The CDR3 is 17 amino acids. The CDR3 DNA sequence: TGTGCCAGTAGTCACCGGGACAGGGCATCTGGGGCCAACGTCCTGACTTTC. It is translated as CASSHRDRASGANVLTF. The full variable domain, its missing parts supplied by reference TRBV19 and TRBJ2-6, is DGGITQSPKYLFRKEGQNVTLSCEQNLNHDAMYWYRQDPGQGLRLIYYSQIVNDFQKGDIAEGYSVSREKKESFPLTVTSAQKNPTAFYLCASSHRDRASGANVLTFGAGSRLTVL.

This clone was found once. The chain couples TRBV6-5 to TRBJ1-4; TRBD1 matches 9 bases. J gave up 5 bases and V 2 bases, and 6 bases lay outside the gene matches. The CDR3 is 16 amino acids. The V gene's germline CDR1 is MNHEY and CDR2 SVGAGI. The CDR3 DNA reads TGTGCCAGCAGTTACAGTTCCGGGACAGGGAATGAAAAACTGTTTTTT. Protein product: CASSYSSGTGNEKLFF.

The chain couples TRBV5-1 to TRBJ2-2; the D is unclear. The ends were cut back, 0 bases at V and 7 bases at J, with 13 bases in the middle. The CDR3 loop spans 15 amino acids. CDR1 is SGHRS and CDR2 is YFSETQ in the germline V gene. In nucleotides, the CDR3 is TGCGCCAGCAGCTTGGGTACCGAGAACGTCGGGGAGCTGTTTTTT. It encodes CASSLGTENVGELFF.

The chain links TRBV14 to TRBJ2-7; TRBD2 is a possible D gene (6 bases). The CDR3 has 15 residues. Between the trimmed V and J ends, which lost 4 bases and 5 bases, there was a span of 18 bases. CDR1 and CDR2 from the germline V gene are SGHDN and FVKESK. Here the CDR3 DNA reads TGTGCCAGCAGCCTCCTAGCGAGCCCTGGGGACGAGCAGTACTTC. This sequence encodes CASSLLASPGDEQYF.

The V call is TRBV2, the J call TRBJ2-5, with 8 positions matching TRBD2. With 11 bases clipped from V and 4 bases from J, the junction kept 6 bases outside the gene matches. Germline loops: CDR1 SNHLY, CDR2 FYNNEI. The length of the CDR3 is 12 residues. Here the CDR3 reads CAGSGSTETQYF. The CDR3 DNA reads as TGTGCCGGAAGCGGGAGTACAGAGACCCAGTACTTC.

The chain recombines TRBV5-1 with TRBJ2-7; D call uncertain. Germline CDR1 reads SGHRS; CDR2 reads YFSETQ. V was trimmed by 0 bases and J by 0 bases, leaving 13 bases between them. The length of the CDR3 is 16 residues. CDR3 loop: CASSLGHSRPSYEQYF. The CDR3 DNA reads TGCGCCAGCAGCTTGGGTCACTCTAGACCCTCCTACGAGCAGTACTTC.

The chain recombines TRBV2 with TRBJ2-1, with 8 nucleotides matching TRBD2. There are 15 residues in the CDR3. Looked up from germline, CDR1 is SNHLY and CDR2 is FYNNEI. V trimming: 4 bases; J trimming: 6 bases; junction bases outside the gene matches: 8. The CDR3 loop is CASSVSLAGSNEQFF. The DNA for the CDR3 is TGTGCCAGCAGTGTTTCCCTAGCGGGTAGCAATGAGCAGTTCTTC. Complete variable domain (other parts from reference TRBV2 and TRBJ2-1): EPEVTQTPSHQVTQMGQEVILRCVPISNHLYFYWYRQILGQKVEFLVSFYNNEISEKSEIFDDQFSVERPDGSNFTLKIRSTKLEDSAMYFCASSVSLAGSNEQFFGPGTRLTVL.

V usage is TRBV6-2 or TRBV6-3 and J usage is TRBJ2-7; D perhaps matches TRBD2 (5 bases). Germline V CDR1 and CDR2: MNHEY, SVGEGT. The CDR3 contains 14 residues. The V end lost 2 bases, the J end lost 7 bases, and 15 bases lay between the germline ends. For the CDR3, the DNA is TGTGCCAGCAGTTACGAGGGATTTGTCGGGGAGCAGTACTTC. Protein: CASSYEGFVGEQYF.

The V and J genes are TRBV10-1 and TRBJ2-7; 8 bases are a match to TRBD1. Trimming took 4 bases from V and 2 from J; bases not matched to a gene: 4. Germline lookup yields CDR1 WNHNN and CDR2 SYGVQD (reference sequence). CDR3 size: 14 residues. The CDR3: CASSVETGAYEQYF. The CDR3 DNA reads as TGCGCCAGCAGTGTTGAGACAGGGGCCTACGAGCAGTACTTC.

The rearrangement uses TRBV4-1 and TRBJ2-1, with D perhaps matching TRBD1 (6 bases). CDR1 and CDR2 from the germline V gene are MGHRA and YSYEKL. Trimming removed 4 bases from V and 2 bases from J, with 9 bases in between. CDR3 size: 14 residues. In DNA, the CDR3 is TGCGCCAGCAGCCCCGACAGGACCTACAATGAGCAGTTCTTC. Protein: CASSPDRTYNEQFF.

This sequence joins TRBV5-1 and TRBJ2-2; 7 bases fit TRBD1. The trim removed 4 bases at V and 1 base at J, leaving 4 bases unmatched. CDR1 is SGHRS, CDR2 YFSETQ, per germline. This CDR3 contains 15 residues. The CDR3 DNA reads TGCGCCAGCAGCCTTCGGACAGGGAACACCGGGGAGCTGTTTTTT. Translated: CASSLRTGNTGELFF.

The chain joins TRBV27 to TRBJ1-1; the D gene is possibly TRBD1 (6 bases). The CDR3 is 16 amino acids. Trimming pared 6 bases from V and 1 base from J, leaving 18 bases between. Germline-derived CDR1 and CDR2 are MNHEY and SMNVEV (reference sequence). The CDR3 region is CASRATGLGRNTEAFF. CDR3 in DNA: TGTGCCAGCAGAGCTACAGGGTTGGGGAGGAACACTGAAGCTTTCTTT.

The gene calls are TRBV11-2 and TRBJ2-1, with TRBD2 identical over 13 bases. The CDR3 has 17 residues. CDR1 is SGHAT and CDR2 is FQNNGV in the germline V gene. The V and J ends lost 5 bases and 8 bases, in that order; junction bases with no gene match: 12. Here the CDR3 DNA reads TGTGCCAGCAGCCATGACTGGGGGACTAGCGGGAACTATGAGCAGTTCTTC. Residues: CASSHDWGTSGNYEQFF.

The gene calls are TRBV14 and TRBJ1-2, with TRBD1 as a possible D gene (6 bases). This CDR3 contains 14 residues. The ends were cut back, 1 base at V and 4 bases at J, with 10 bases in the middle. Per germline, CDR1 SGHDN and CDR2 FVKESK. The CDR3 sequence is CASSQVTGSYGYTF. CDR3 bases: TGTGCCAGCAGCCAAGTTACAGGGTCCTATGGCTACACCTTC. The whole variable domain, filled in from reference TRBV14 and TRBJ1-2, reads EAGVTQFPSHSVIEKGQTVTLRCDPISGHDNLYWYRRVMGKEIKFLLHFVKESKQDESGMPNNRFLAERTGGTYSTLKVQPAELEDSGVYFCASSQVTGSYGYTFGSGTRLTVV.

This chain connects TRBV5-4 to TRBJ2-7, with 11 bases identical to TRBD1. Germline V lookup: CDR1 SGHNT, CDR2 YYREEE (reference sequence). V gave up 4 bases and J gave up 5 bases; unmatched junction bases: 8. This CDR3 contains 15 residues. CDR3 sequence reads: CASSPGQGATNEQYF. CDR3 DNA sequence: TGTGCCAGCAGCCCAGGACAGGGGGCTACTAACGAGCAGTACTTC. Filled out from reference TRBV5-4 and TRBJ2-7, the complete variable domain reads ETGVTQSPTHLIKTRGQQVTLRCSSQSGHNTVSWYQQALGQGPQFIFQYYREEENGRGNFPPRFSGLQFPNYSSELNVNALELDDSALYLCASSPGQGATNEQYFGPGTRLTVT.

This clone has just one count. At one end the junction does not follow the germline gene, possibly because of a read error. The chain joins TRBV7-8 to TRBJ1-2, with 7 bases aligning to TRBD1. This CDR3 comprises 17 residues. The germline CDR1 and CDR2 sequences are SGHVS and FQNEAQ. CDR3 residues: CANSLGGDSISFYGYTF. As DNA, the CDR3 is TGTGCCAACAGCTTAGGGGGGGACAGCATATCTTTCTATGGCTACACCTTC.

The genes are TRBV9 and TRBJ2-7; D uncertain. The germline gives CDR1 SGDLS, CDR2 YYNGEE. Trimming took 0 bases from V and 0 from J, leaving 10 bases between them. The CDR3 is 15 amino acids. CDR3 nucleotides: TGTGCCAGCAGCGTAGCGGCAGGAAACTCCTACGAGCAGTACTTC. It encodes CASSVAAGNSYEQYF.

The chain has TRBV3-1 (or the pseudogene TRBV3-2) and TRBJ1-6; D perhaps matches TRBD1 (5 bases). The V end lost 1 base, the J end lost 7 bases, and 8 bases lay between the germline ends. The CDR3 has 14 amino acids. Germline CDR1 and CDR2: LGHDT and YNNKEL (reference sequence). In DNA, the CDR3 is TGTGCCAGCAGCCAAGGGACATCCAATTCACCCCTCCACTTT. It is translated as CASSQGTSNSPLHF.

The chain uses TRBV2 and TRBJ2-1, with 7 bases that match TRBD2. This CDR3 comprises 15 residues. V lost 6 bases, J lost 5 bases, and 10 bases stayed unmatched. Germline CDR1 and CDR2: SNHLY and FYNNEI. The DNA for the CDR3 is TGTGCCAGCAGCGGCGGGAGTTCTATAGACAATGAGCAGTTCTTC. Translated: CASSGGSSIDNEQFF.